This T cell receptor beta chain is from a study of CD8 T cells in Susac syndrome. Study summary: Blood was drawn from Susac syndrome patients while they were therapy-naive, on corticosteroids, or on intravenous immunoglobulin alone. Findings and caveats of the study: A relatively small number of individuals underwent TCR sequencing and HLA analysis.

V lost 5 bases to trimming and J lost 3 bases, with 14 bases between them. CDR3 size: 14 residues. From germline, CDR1 is SGHVS and CDR2 FQNEAQ. From blood CD8+ and CD4+ T cells, the TCR beta chain was sequenced. Reverse transcription of about 0.5 to 1 ug RNA used random hexamers. The TCR beta CDR3 was amplified by immunoSEQ multiplex PCR across 54 Vbeta, 13 Jbeta. Each CDR3 protein is one row after TCRdb ran MiXCR on the immunoSEQ multiplex PCR reads. The sample comprises under 200,000 distinct CDR3 sequences, about 96% of which are singletons, and around 0.13% rests with the top ten. This clonotype was seen only once. Its specificity is unknown.

The genes are TRBV7-8 and TRBJ2-7; D is unresolved. The receptor's source is a human donor with Susac syndrome. The sequenced sample consisted of CD4+ T cells from PBMCs. The CDR3 sequence: CASSPRFFGYEQYF. In nucleotides, the CDR3 is TGTGCCAGCAGCCCGCGGTTCTTCGGCTACGAGCAGTACTTC. Together with reference TRBV7-8 and TRBJ2-7, the CDR3 gives the full variable domain: GAGVSQSPRYKVAKRGQDVALRCDPISGHVSLFWYQQALGQGPEFLTYFQNEAQLDKSGLPSDRFFAERPEGSVSTLKIQRTQQEDSAVYLCASSPRFFGYEQYFGPGTRLTVT.